These 11 T cell receptor beta chains were all obtained from the same sample, sequenced in a study of blood T cell repertoires in COVID-19. Here immunoSEQ multiplex PCR was the method, and the copy in TCRdb shows in-frame clones only, minus some. The sample shows roughly 240,000 clones, roughly 86% of them seen only once. Source material: PBMCs or T cells enriched from blood (not recorded which). These receptors came from a woman under 40 with acute COVID-19.

This clone has only one observation. This sequence joins TRBV4-1 and TRBJ1-5; 9 bases are shared with TRBD1. CDR3 size: 16 residues. The V and J ends lost 3 bases and 4 bases, in that order; junction bases with no gene match: 7. Germline V lookup: CDR1 MGHRA, CDR2 YSYEKL. CDR3 region: CASSHRTGASNQPQHF. DNA for the CDR3: TGCGCCAGCAGCCATAGGACAGGGGCAAGTAATCAGCCCCAGCATTTT.

The count of this clone is one. The chain carries TRBV19 and TRBJ2-2, with 10 bases aligning to TRBD1. The CDR3 runs 15 residues. Germline V lookup: CDR1 LNHDA, CDR2 SQIVND (reference sequence). The V gene end was trimmed by 5 bases and the J gene end by 8 bases; junction bases not matched to a gene: 8. CDR3 residues: CASSVTGGEVGELFF. Here the CDR3 DNA reads TGTGCCAGTAGTGTGACAGGGGGCGAGGTGGGGGAGCTGTTTTTT.

V gene TRBV6-6 combines with J gene TRBJ2-2; TRBD1 is a possible D gene (5 bases). Germline CDR1 reads MNHNY; CDR2 reads SVGAGI (reference sequence). CDR3 length: 15 residues. Trimming pared 5 bases from V and 2 bases from J, leaving 12 bases between. The CDR3 is CASSKGQGNTGELFF. The CDR3 region has the DNA TGTGCCAGCAGTAAAGGGCAGGGAAACACCGGGGAGCTGTTTTTT.

The chain links TRBV21-1 to TRBJ2-2; TRBD1 was called by the table and not checked on the DNA. TRBV21-1 is annotated as a pseudogene. The length of the CDR3 is 18 residues. The CDR3 here is CASSKAPWDREDTGELFF. The CDR3 region has the DNA TGTGCCAGCAGCAAAGCGCCTTGGGACAGGGAGGACACCGGGGAGCTGTTTTTT.

The V and J genes are TRBV11-2 and TRBJ2-3; D is perhaps TRBD2 (5 bases). Trimming shortened V by 1 base and J by 0 bases, and 14 bases separated the two germline ends. The CDR3 loop spans 17 amino acids. Germline V gives CDR1 SGHAT, CDR2 FQNNGV. The CDR3 region has the DNA TGTGCCAGCAGCTTAGGTGAGGGTGGCGGAAGCACAGATACGCAGTATTTT. Its protein is CASSLGEGGGSTDTQYF.

This clone was detected a few times. The chain uses TRBV11-3 and TRBJ2-3; D possibly corresponds to TRBD2 (5 bases). The V gene's germline CDR1 is SGHNT and CDR2 YENEEA. V lost 2 bases and J 0 bases, leaving 9 bases between the germline ends. There are 15 residues in the CDR3. CDR3 sequence: CASSLSPGSTDTQYF. Here the CDR3 DNA reads TGTGCCAGCAGCTTATCCCCGGGGAGCACAGATACGCAGTATTTT.

The chain joins TRBV5-1 to TRBJ1-4; 10 positions agree with TRBD1. The CDR3 loop spans 16 amino acids. Germline lookup yields CDR1 SGHRS and CDR2 YFSETQ. V lost 0 bases, J lost 8 bases, and 7 bases stayed unmatched. CDR3 loop: CASSLGDRTGGEKLFF. As DNA, the CDR3 is TGCGCCAGCAGCTTGGGAGATCGGACAGGGGGAGAAAAACTGTTTTTT. Full variable domain (missing parts from reference TRBV5-1 and TRBJ1-4): KAGVTQTPRYLIKTRGQQVTLSCSPISGHRSVSWYQQTPGQGLQFLFEYFSETQRNKGNFPGRFSGRQFSNSRSEMNVSTLELGDSALYLCASSLGDRTGGEKLFFGSGTQLSVL.

The chain employs TRBV21-1 and TRBJ2-7; the table's D call, TRBD1, was not checked against the DNA. TRBV21-1 counts as a pseudogene. The CDR3 covers 14 residues. The CDR3 region has the DNA TGTGCCAGCAGCAAAGAAGCAGGGAATTACGAGCAGTACTTC. It is translated as CASSKEAGNYEQYF.

This chain joins TRBV5-6 and TRBJ2-7; D is possibly TRBD2 (6 bases). The CDR3 runs to 13 residues. Germline V gene lookup returns CDR1 SGHDT and CDR2 YYEEEE. Trimming took 2 bases from V and 6 from J, leaving 12 bases between them. The CDR3 protein is CASSFGTFGEQYF. CDR3 coding DNA: TGTGCCAGCAGCTTCGGGACTTTTGGCGAGCAGTACTTC.

The V gene is TRBV19, the J gene TRBJ2-2; 9 positions agree with TRBD1. V shed 4 bases and J 4 bases; nucleotides not matched to a gene: 4. Germline V CDR1 and CDR2: LNHDA, SQIVND (reference sequence). This CDR3 has 15 amino acids. CDR3 nucleotide sequence: TGTGCCAGTAGTACAACAGGGGGCATCACCGGGGAGCTGTTTTTT. Translation gives CASSTTGGITGELFF.

V gene TRBV6-2 or TRBV6-3 combines with J gene TRBJ2-5; 8 bases map to TRBD1. The V and J ends lost 4 bases and 3 bases, in that order; junction bases with no gene match: 1. Germline V CDR1 and CDR2: MNHEY, SVGEGT. There are 13 residues in the CDR3. The chain's CDR3 is CASSWGQEETQYF. The CDR3 DNA reads as TGTGCCAGCAGTTGGGGACAGGAAGAGACCCAGTACTTC.